Each of the 30 T cell receptor beta chains below was sequenced from the same sample in a study of cytomegalovirus exposure and HLA in healthy donors. PCR involved 60 Vbeta and 13 Jbeta primers. The assay was immunoSEQ multiplex PCR, and TCRdb's table has in-frame clones only and misses some. This table lists approximately 140,000 clones. Input material: PBMCs. These receptors all come from a woman aged 40 to 49 in good health and CMV-seronegative.

The chain employs TRBV9 and TRBJ1-1; no reliable D call. Trimming left V 2 bases short and J 1 base short, with 9 bases between. This CDR3 spans 14 amino acids. Germline V gives CDR1 SGDLS, CDR2 YYNGEE. Here the CDR3 DNA reads TGTGCCAGCAGCGTTTCAGGCGCGAACACTGAAGCTTTCTTT. Encoded protein: CASSVSGANTEAFF. Based on the CDR3 plus reference TRBV9 and TRBJ1-1, the full variable domain is DSGVTQTPKHLITATGQRVTLRCSPRSGDLSVYWYQQSLDQGLQFLIQYYNGEERAKGNILERFSAQQFPDLHSELNLSSLELGDSALYFCASSVSGANTEAFFGQGTRLTVV.

The rearrangement joins TRBV7-9 to TRBJ1-4; 7 bases align to TRBD1. Trimming took 4 bases from V and 10 from J; bases not matched to a gene: 12. This CDR3 spans 15 amino acids. Germline CDR1 reads SEHNR; CDR2 reads FQNEAQ (reference sequence). The chain's CDR3 is CASSSRDSLYRKLFF. In nucleotides, the CDR3 is TGTGCCAGCAGCTCCCGGGACAGCCTATATCGAAAACTGTTTTTT.

V and J are TRBV9 and TRBJ1-1; TRBD1 is a possible D gene (6 bases). Trimming shortened V by 4 bases and J by 1 base, and 14 bases separated the two germline ends. Looked up from germline, CDR1 is SGDLS and CDR2 is YYNGEE. This CDR3 has 15 amino acids. CDR3 residues: CASSPSGAGNTEAFF. CDR3 bases: TGTGCCAGCAGCCCCTCAGGGGCTGGGAACACTGAAGCTTTCTTT.

In DNA, the CDR3 is TGTGCCAGCAACGGACAGGGGCCAGGGAGCAATCAGCCCCAGCATTTT. Its protein product is CASNGQGPGSNQPQHF. This chain joins TRBV2 and TRBJ1-5; TRBD1 agrees at 9 bases. The CDR3 covers 16 residues. Germline V gene data show CDR1 as SNHLY and CDR2 as FYNNEI. V lost 7 bases and J lost 1; bases outside the gene matches: 8.

V is TRBV14 and J is TRBJ2-7; TRBD2 might be the D (6 bases). V was clipped by 4 bases and J by 4 bases, with 11 bases between them. The CDR3 length is 13 residues. Looked up from germline, CDR1 is SGHDN and CDR2 is FVKESK. The CDR3 region has the DNA TGTGCCAGCAGCCTCTCCGGGGGATACGAGCAGTACTTC. Translation gives CASSLSGGYEQYF.

This chain joins TRBV10-3 and TRBJ1-3, with D uncertain. The CDR3 runs to 15 residues. Trimming took off 10 bases at V and 3 bases at J, with 19 bases between the two ends. The V gene's germline CDR1 is ENHRY and CDR2 SYGVKD. CDR3 nucleotide sequence: TGTGCCACCCTCGACACGCCCGGGGTTGGAAACACCATATATTTT. Protein: CATLDTPGVGNTIYF.

V gene TRBV19 combines with J gene TRBJ2-2; 10 bases map to TRBD1. Germline V gives CDR1 LNHDA, CDR2 SQIVND (reference sequence). There are 17 residues in the CDR3. V was clipped by 6 bases and J by 6 bases; unmatched bases: 13. The DNA of the CDR3 is TGTGCCAGTAGCATCGGACCGGGACAGGGGATACCCGGGGAGCTGTTTTTT. Translated, it gives CASSIGPGQGIPGELFF.

The chain is built from TRBV7-3 and TRBJ1-2; D perhaps matches TRBD1 (6 bases). This CDR3 has 16 residues. Between the trimmed V and J ends, which lost 5 bases and 5 bases, there was a span of 21 bases. CDR1 is SGHTA, CDR2 FQGTGA, per germline. The CDR3, as DNA: TGTGCCAGCAGCCCGAAGGGTCAGGGGTACGCTTATGGCTACACCTTC. Translation gives CASSPKGQGYAYGYTF.

The rearrangement links TRBV9 to TRBJ2-5; D unresolved. The CDR3 is 14 residues long. Germline CDR1 reads SGDLS; CDR2 reads YYNGEE. The V end was cut by 0 bases, the J end by 1 base, with 7 bases between. The CDR3 is CASSVGGSQETQYF. The DNA of the CDR3 is TGTGCCAGCAGCGTAGGAGGTAGCCAAGAGACCCAGTACTTC.

The chain couples TRBV5-4 to TRBJ2-2; unclear D gene. The CDR3 has 15 amino acids. Germline CDR1 and CDR2: SGHNT and YYREEE (reference sequence). Trimming took 4 bases from V and 1 from J, leaving 11 bases between them. Here the CDR3 DNA reads TGTGCCAGCAGCCTACCCCGACAGAACACCGGGGAGCTGTTTTTT. It specifies CASSLPRQNTGELFF.

The V call is TRBV7-2, the J call TRBJ2-2; no clear D. The CDR3 is 12 amino acids. Germline CDR1 and CDR2: SGHTA and FQGNSA. Trimming pared 5 bases from V and 8 bases from J, leaving 9 bases between. For the CDR3, the DNA is TGTGCCAGCAGCACTCGGTCGGGGGAGCTGTTTTTT. Protein: CASSTRSGELFF.

Notes on this clone: The identical CDR3 is also encoded by other nucleotide sequences in the sample. CDR3 nucleotides: TGTGCCAGCACTTCTAACTATGGCTACACCTTC. This codes for CASTSNYGYTF. The chain couples TRBV28 to TRBJ1-2, with D hard to call. Germline V lookup: CDR1 MDHEN, CDR2 SYDVKM. The CDR3 has 11 amino acids. Trimming took 7 bases from V and 0 from J, leaving 3 bases between them.

The V gene is TRBV6-4, the J gene TRBJ2-3, with 11 bases fitting TRBD2. V dropped 3 bases and J dropped 2; count of bases not matched to a gene: 4. The germline V gene encodes CDR1 MRHNA and CDR2 SNTAGT. This CDR3 has 16 amino acids. The CDR3 DNA reads TGTGCCAGCAGTGAAACTAGCGGGGGTGCCACAGATACGCAGTATTTT. The encoded protein is CASSETSGGATDTQYF.

J is TRBJ1-1 and V is TRBV4-2; tentatively, D is TRBD1 (6 bases). Germline-derived CDR1 and CDR2 are LGHNA and YNFKEQ. Trimming took 2 bases from V and 0 from J, leaving 16 bases between them. The CDR3 has 17 residues. The CDR3 DNA is TGTGCCAGCAGCCAATGGCTAACAGGGTTGGTGAACACTGAAGCTTTCTTT. Its protein is CASSQWLTGLVNTEAFF.

The V gene is TRBV25-1, the J gene TRBJ2-7; D may be TRBD2 (7 bases). This CDR3 region has 15 residues. Germline CDR1 is MGHDK and CDR2 is SYGVNS. Trimming took off 1 base at V and 7 bases at J, with 17 bases between the two ends. Here the CDR3 reads CASSELVTGGGEQYF. CDR3 nucleotides: TGTGCCAGCAGTGAATTGGTAACGGGGGGCGGTGAGCAGTACTTC.

The chain has TRBV9 and TRBJ2-2; 14 nucleotides align to TRBD2. The CDR3 contains 18 residues. V lost 3 bases, J lost 4 bases, and 8 bases stayed unmatched. Germline CDR1 SGDLS, CDR2 YYNGEE. The CDR3: CASSAGTSGGLGTGELFF. The CDR3 DNA reads TGTGCCAGCAGCGCGGGGACTAGCGGGGGCCTGGGCACCGGGGAGCTGTTTTTT.

This chain links TRBV18 with TRBJ2-1, with D hard to call. Germline V gene lookup returns CDR1 KGHSH and CDR2 LQKENI. The CDR3 extends over 12 amino acids. V was pared by 3 bases and J by 7 bases, with 7 bases between. As DNA, the CDR3 is TGTGCCAGCTCACCTAACTCTAATGAGCAGTTCTTC. Protein sequence: CASSPNSNEQFF.

The chain employs TRBV27 and TRBJ2-3, with 9 bases identical to TRBD2. The CDR3 contains 17 residues. The J segment lost 3 bases and the V segment lost 0 bases, leaving 7 bases of the junction unmatched. Germline values: CDR1 MNHEY, CDR2 SMNVEV (reference sequence). CDR3 sequence: CASSLSMRGGHTDTQYF. The CDR3 DNA sequence: TGTGCCAGCAGTTTATCAATGCGGGGGGGCCATACAGATACGCAGTATTTT.

The V and J genes are TRBV4-2 and TRBJ2-5; possible D gene TRBD1, 5 bases. Trimming cost V 1 base and J 5 bases, with 11 bases left between them. The CDR3 is made up of 14 amino acids. Germline assignment: CDR1 LGHNA and CDR2 YNFKEQ. CDR3 amino acids: CASSQGRVRETQYF. The DNA for the CDR3 is TGTGCCAGCAGCCAAGGCAGGGTAAGGGAGACCCAGTACTTC.

V and J are TRBV28 and TRBJ1-4, with TRBD1 as a possible D gene (6 bases). V was cut by 6 bases and J by 3 bases, with 8 bases left in between. Germline-derived CDR1 and CDR2 are MDHEN and SYDVKM. The CDR3 covers 13 residues. CDR3 in amino acids: CASRRGSNEKLFF. The CDR3 DNA reads TGTGCCAGCAGAAGGGGGTCTAATGAAAAACTGTTTTTT.

The chain links TRBV29-1 to TRBJ2-7, with TRBD1 matching 7 bases. CDR3 size: 11 residues. Germline CDR1 SQVTM, CDR2 ANQGSEA. The V segment lost 5 bases and the J segment 5 bases; nucleotides outside the gene matches: 3. For the CDR3, the DNA is TGCAGCGTTCAGGGGGAGCACGAGCAGTACTTC. Protein sequence: CSVQGEHEQYF.

The V gene is TRBV27, the J gene TRBJ1-1; D gene ambiguous. V lost 4 bases and J 3 bases, leaving 12 bases between the germline ends. Germline CDR1 and CDR2: MNHEY and SMNVEV (reference sequence). The CDR3 sequence is 14 residues long. The DNA of the CDR3 is TGTGCCAGCAGTTCCACCACAGCATACACTGAAGCTTTCTTT. Translation gives CASSSTTAYTEAFF.

The chain is built from TRBV28 and TRBJ2-7, with 8 bases matching TRBD2. The CDR3 has 15 residues. The junction had 13 bases not matched to a gene; V was cut back by 5 bases and J by 7 bases. Germline V gene lookup returns CDR1 MDHEN and CDR2 SYDVKM. CDR3 coding DNA: TGTGCCAGCAGTCGAAGCGGGGGCCGATCGGTGGAGCAGTACGTC. Protein sequence: CASSRSGGRSVEQYV.

The rearrangement uses TRBV11-2 and TRBJ2-7; 14 positions match TRBD2. Germline CDR1 is SGHAT and CDR2 is FQNNGV. The CDR3 has 17 residues. V lost 2 bases, J lost 5 bases, and 8 bases stayed unmatched. The CDR3 DNA follows: TGTGCCAGCAGCTTATGGGGGACTAGCGGGGGACTCAACGAGCAGTACTTC. This gives the protein CASSLWGTSGGLNEQYF.

This sequence joins TRBV7-9 and TRBJ1-1; maybe TRBD1 (5 bases). Trimming cost V 5 bases and J 7 bases, with 14 bases left between them. The germline gives CDR1 SEHNR, CDR2 FQNEAQ (reference sequence). CDR3 length: 13 amino acids. The CDR3 region has the DNA TGTGCCAGCAGCACCACGGGGACTATTGAAGCTTTCTTT. Translating gives CASSTTGTIEAFF. Drawing the rest from reference TRBV7-9 and TRBJ1-1, the complete variable domain is DTGVSQNPRHKITKRGQNVTFRCDPISEHNRLYWYRQTLGQGPEFLTYFQNEAQLEKSRLLSDRFSAERPKGSFSTLEIQRTEQGDSAMYLCASSTTGTIEAFFGQGTRLTVV.

The chain joins TRBV4-1 to TRBJ2-5, with 10 bases matching TRBD2. Germline CDR1 is MGHRA and CDR2 is YSYEKL. This CDR3 is 17 amino acids long. V lost 2 bases, J lost 2 bases, and 8 bases stayed unmatched. CDR3 bases: TGCGCCAGCAGCCAACGAGGAGCGGGGGGGGGTCAAGAGACCCAGTACTTC. It specifies CASSQRGAGGGQETQYF.

V gene TRBV6-5 combines with J gene TRBJ1-1; unclear D gene. V lost 4 bases, J lost 10 bases, and 16 bases lay in between. The germline gives CDR1 MNHEY, CDR2 SVGAGI. The CDR3 extends over 13 amino acids. CDR3 residues: CASSSYVLGGAFF. For the CDR3, the DNA is TGTGCCAGCAGTTCCTATGTCTTAGGCGGAGCTTTCTTT.

The chain carries TRBV11-2 and TRBJ1-2; 9 bases fit TRBD1. V trimming: 4 bases; J trimming: 4 bases; junction bases outside the gene matches: 10. The CDR3 covers 16 residues. Per germline, CDR1 SGHAT and CDR2 FQNNGV. CDR3 sequence (DNA): TGTGCCAGCAGCTATACAGGGGGCGGACACTCCTATGGCTACACCTTC. Its translation is CASSYTGGGHSYGYTF.

The chain has TRBV7-2 and TRBJ1-2; a possible D gene is TRBD1 (5 bases). Trimming removed 1 base from V and 4 bases from J, with 7 bases in between. CDR1 SGHTA and CDR2 FQGNSA come from the germline V gene. CDR3 length: 13 residues. CDR3 sequence reads: CASSLDQGYGYTF. The CDR3 nucleotides read TGTGCCAGCAGCTTAGATCAGGGCTATGGCTACACCTTC.

The J gene is TRBJ1-6, the V gene TRBV7-9; the match to TRBD1 covers 9 bases. The CDR3 contains 15 residues. Per germline, CDR1 SEHNR and CDR2 FQNEAQ (reference sequence). J lost 8 bases, V lost 5 bases, and 7 bases had no gene match. The CDR3, as DNA: TGTGCCAGCAGCCGCCGGGACAGGGACGATTCACCCCTCCACTTT. Encoded protein: CASSRRDRDDSPLHF.